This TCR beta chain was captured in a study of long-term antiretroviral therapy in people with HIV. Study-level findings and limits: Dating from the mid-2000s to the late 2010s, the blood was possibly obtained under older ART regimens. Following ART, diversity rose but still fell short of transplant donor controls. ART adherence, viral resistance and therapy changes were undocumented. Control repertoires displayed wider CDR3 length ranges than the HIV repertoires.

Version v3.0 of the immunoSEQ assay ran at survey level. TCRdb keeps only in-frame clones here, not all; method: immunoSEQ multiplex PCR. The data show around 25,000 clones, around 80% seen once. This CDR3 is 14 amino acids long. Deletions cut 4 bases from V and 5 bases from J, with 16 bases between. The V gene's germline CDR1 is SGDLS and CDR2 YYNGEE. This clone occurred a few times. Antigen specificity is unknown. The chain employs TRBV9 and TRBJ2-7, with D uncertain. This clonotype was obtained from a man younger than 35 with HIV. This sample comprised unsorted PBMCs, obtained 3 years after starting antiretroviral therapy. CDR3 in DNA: TGTGCCAGCAGCCTTTCTGGGAAGCAGGACGAGCAGTACTTC. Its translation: CASSLSGKQDEQYF.